The sequence of this T cell receptor (beta chain) was determined in a study of T cells in localized non-small cell lung cancer. Study-level results: A single tumor region was sequenced, leaving heterogeneity possible. Uninvolved adjacent lung showed the highest T cell clonality, exceeding tumor.

Of note for this clone: Antigen specificity is unknown.

CDR1 and CDR2 (germline): SQVTM, ANQGSEA. The CDR3 extends over 13 amino acids. V shed 8 bases, J shed 7 bases, and the junction held 11 bases outside the gene matches. TCRdb's copy holds only in-frame clones and misses some; the assay was immunoSEQ multiplex PCR. The table records approximately 47,000 clones, roughly nine tenths of them present only once. The origin of this receptor is a man between 40 and 69 years old with stage II lung adenocarcinoma. Sequenced here: PBMCs, sampled before any cancer treatment. The gene calls are TRBV29-1 and TRBJ1-2; 9 bases are shared with TRBD1. The CDR3 DNA follows: TGCAGCTTCAGGGGACAGGGCTATTTTGGCTACACCTTC. The encoded protein is CSFRGQGYFGYTF.